Listed here are 2 T cell receptor beta chains from one sample, sequenced in a study of cytomegalovirus exposure and HLA in healthy donors. The PCR had 60 Vbeta and 13 Jbeta primers. TCRdb keeps only in-frame clones here, not all; method: immunoSEQ multiplex PCR. The sample has approximately 170,000 clones, roughly 76% seen once; the top ten hold under 3%. The material sequenced was PBMCs. The receptors originated from a male donor in good health and CMV-seronegative.

This sequence joins TRBV7-9 and TRBJ1-1; 7 bases agree with TRBD1. CDR3 length: 16 amino acids. The junction had 7 bases not matched to a gene; V was cut back by 2 bases and J by 1 base. The germline CDR1 and CDR2 sequences are SEHNR and FQNEAQ (reference sequence). In nucleotides, the CDR3 is TGTGCCAGCAGCTTATTCCAGGGGGTGGGGAACACTGAAGCTTTCTTT. It specifies CASSLFQGVGNTEAFF.

The chain couples TRBV7-6 to TRBJ1-3, with D perhaps matching TRBD1 (6 bases). The V gene lost 1 base and the J gene lost 7 bases, with 23 bases spanning the gap. This CDR3 spans 18 amino acids. Germline V lookup: CDR1 SGHVS, CDR2 FNYEAQ. The CDR3 region is CASSLDDRIREGGNTIYF. CDR3 in DNA: TGTGCCAGCAGCTTAGACGACAGGATAAGGGAAGGTGGTAACACCATATATTTT.